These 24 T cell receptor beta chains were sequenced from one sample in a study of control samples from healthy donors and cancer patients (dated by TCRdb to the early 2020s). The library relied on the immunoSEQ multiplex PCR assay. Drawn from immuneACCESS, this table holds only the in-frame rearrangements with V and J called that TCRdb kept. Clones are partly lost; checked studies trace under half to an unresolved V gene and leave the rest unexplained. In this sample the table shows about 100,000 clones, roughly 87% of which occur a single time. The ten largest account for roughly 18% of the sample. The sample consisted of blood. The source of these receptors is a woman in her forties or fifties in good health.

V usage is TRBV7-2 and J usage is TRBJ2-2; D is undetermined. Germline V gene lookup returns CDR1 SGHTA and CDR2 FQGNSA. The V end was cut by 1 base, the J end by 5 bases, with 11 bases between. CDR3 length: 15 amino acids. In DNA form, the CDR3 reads TGTGCCAGCAGCTTAGGTTACGGAACAACCGGGGAGCTGTTTTTT. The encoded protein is CASSLGYGTTGELFF.

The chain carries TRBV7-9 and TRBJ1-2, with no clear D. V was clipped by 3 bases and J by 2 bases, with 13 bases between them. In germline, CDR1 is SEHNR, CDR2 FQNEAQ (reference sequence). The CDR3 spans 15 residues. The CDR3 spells CASSFLSLENYGYTF. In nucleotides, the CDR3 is TGTGCCAGCAGCTTCTTATCCCTCGAAAACTATGGCTACACCTTC.

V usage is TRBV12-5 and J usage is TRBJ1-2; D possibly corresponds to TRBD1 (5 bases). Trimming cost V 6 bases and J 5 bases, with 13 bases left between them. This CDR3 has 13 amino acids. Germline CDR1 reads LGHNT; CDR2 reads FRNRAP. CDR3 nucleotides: TGTGCTAGTGGACAGACCGGGACTTATGGCTACACCTTC. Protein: CASGQTGTYGYTF.

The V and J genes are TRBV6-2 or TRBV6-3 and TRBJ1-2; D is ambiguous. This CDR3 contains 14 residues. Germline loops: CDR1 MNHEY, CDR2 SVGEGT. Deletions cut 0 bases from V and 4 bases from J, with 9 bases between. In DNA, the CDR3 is TGTGCCAGCAGTTACTCGATCTGGGGCTATGGCTACACCTTC. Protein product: CASSYSIWGYGYTF.

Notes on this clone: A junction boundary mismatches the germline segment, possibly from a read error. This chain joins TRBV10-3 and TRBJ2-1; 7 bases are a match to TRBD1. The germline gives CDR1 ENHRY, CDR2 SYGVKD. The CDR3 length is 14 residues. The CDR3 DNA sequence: TGTGCCATCAGCGCGCGCGAGGGGGCTACACCTGGGCTCTTC. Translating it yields CAISAREGATPGLF.

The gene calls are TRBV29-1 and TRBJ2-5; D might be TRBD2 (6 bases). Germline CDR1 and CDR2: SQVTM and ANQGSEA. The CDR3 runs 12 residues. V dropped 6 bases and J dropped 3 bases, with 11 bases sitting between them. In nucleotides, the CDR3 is TGCAGCGTGGAGGAGGGGAAAGAGACCCAGTACTTC. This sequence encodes CSVEEGKETQYF.

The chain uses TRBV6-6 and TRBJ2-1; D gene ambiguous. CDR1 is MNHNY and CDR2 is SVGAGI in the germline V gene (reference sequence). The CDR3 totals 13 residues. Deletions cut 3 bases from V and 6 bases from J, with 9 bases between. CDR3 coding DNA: TGTGCCAGCAGTTATGTCGTAGTCAATGAGCAGTTCTTC. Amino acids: CASSYVVVNEQFF.

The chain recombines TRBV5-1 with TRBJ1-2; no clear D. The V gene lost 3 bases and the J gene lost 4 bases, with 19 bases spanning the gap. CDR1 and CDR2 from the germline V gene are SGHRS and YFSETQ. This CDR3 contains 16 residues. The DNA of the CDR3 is TGCGCCAGCAGCTCCGGTATTGGTTTGATGGCCTATGGCTACACCTTC. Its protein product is CASSSGIGLMAYGYTF.

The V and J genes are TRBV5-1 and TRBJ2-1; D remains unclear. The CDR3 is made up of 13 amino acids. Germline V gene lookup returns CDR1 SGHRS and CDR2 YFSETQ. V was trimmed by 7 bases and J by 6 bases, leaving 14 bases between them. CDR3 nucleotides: TGCGCCAGCGGCCAAGGAACCGCCAATGAGCAGTTCTTC. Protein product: CASGQGTANEQFF.

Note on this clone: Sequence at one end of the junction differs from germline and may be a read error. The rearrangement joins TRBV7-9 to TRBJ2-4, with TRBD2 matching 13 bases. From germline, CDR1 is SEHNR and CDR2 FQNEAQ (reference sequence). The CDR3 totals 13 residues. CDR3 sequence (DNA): TGTGCCAGCAGCCCCATCTACGGGACTAGCGGGGCCTTC. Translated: CASSPIYGTSGAF. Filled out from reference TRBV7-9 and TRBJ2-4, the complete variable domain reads DTGVSQNPRHKITKRGQNVTFRCDPISEHNRLYWYRQTLGQGPEFLTYFQNEAQLEKSRLLSDRFSAERPKGSFSTLEIQRTEQGDSAMYLCASSPIYGTSGAFGAGTRLSVL.

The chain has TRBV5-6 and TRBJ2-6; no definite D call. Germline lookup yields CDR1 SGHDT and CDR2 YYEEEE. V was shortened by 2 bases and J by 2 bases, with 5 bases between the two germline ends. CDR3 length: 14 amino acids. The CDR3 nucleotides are TGTGCCAGCAGCTTTCCCCCTGGGGCCAACGTCCTGACTTTC. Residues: CASSFPPGANVLTF.

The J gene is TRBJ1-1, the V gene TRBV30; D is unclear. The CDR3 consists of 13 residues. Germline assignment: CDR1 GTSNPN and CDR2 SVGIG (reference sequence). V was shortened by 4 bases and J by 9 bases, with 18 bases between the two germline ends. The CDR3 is CAWTKGSTGQAFF. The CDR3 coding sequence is TGTGCCTGGACCAAAGGGTCCACCGGTCAAGCTTTCTTT.

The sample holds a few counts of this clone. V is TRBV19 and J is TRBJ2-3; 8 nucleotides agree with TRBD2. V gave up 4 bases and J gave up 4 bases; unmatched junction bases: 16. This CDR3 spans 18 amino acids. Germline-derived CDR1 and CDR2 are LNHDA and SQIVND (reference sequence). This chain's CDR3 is CASSSTFLAGLGPDTQYF. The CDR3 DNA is TGTGCCAGTAGTAGCACCTTCTTAGCGGGATTAGGCCCAGATACGCAGTATTTT.

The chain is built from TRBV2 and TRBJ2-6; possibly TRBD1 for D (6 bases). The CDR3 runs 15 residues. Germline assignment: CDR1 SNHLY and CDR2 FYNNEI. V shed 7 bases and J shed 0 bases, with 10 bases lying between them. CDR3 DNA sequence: TGTGCCAGCAAAAAAGGGGGCTCTGGGGCCAACGTCCTGACTTTC. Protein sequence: CASKKGGSGANVLTF.

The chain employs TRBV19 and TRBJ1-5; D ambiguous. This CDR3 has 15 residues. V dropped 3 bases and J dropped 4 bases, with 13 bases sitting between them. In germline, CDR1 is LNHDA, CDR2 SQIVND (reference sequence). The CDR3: CASSMGPAGNQPQHF. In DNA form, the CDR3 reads TGTGCCAGTAGTATGGGCCCAGCAGGAAATCAGCCCCAGCATTTT.

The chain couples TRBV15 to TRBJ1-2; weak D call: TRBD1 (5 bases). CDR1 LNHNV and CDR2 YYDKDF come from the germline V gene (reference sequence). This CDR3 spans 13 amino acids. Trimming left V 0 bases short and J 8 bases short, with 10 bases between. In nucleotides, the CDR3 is TGTGCCACCAGCAGAGACAGGGTCGCGGGCTACACCTTC. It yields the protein CATSRDRVAGYTF.

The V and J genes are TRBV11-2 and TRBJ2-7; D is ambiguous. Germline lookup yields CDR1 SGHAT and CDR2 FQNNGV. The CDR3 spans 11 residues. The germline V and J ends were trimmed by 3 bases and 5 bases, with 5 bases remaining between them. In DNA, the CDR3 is TGTGCCAGCAGCTTGGGCAACGAGCAGTACTTC. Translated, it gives CASSLGNEQYF. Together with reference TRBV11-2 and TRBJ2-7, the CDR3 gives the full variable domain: EAGVAQSPRYKIIEKRQSVAFWCNPISGHATLYWYQQILGQGPKLLIQFQNNGVVDDSQLPKDRFSAERLKGVDSTLKIQPAKLEDSAVYLCASSLGNEQYFGPGTRLTVT.

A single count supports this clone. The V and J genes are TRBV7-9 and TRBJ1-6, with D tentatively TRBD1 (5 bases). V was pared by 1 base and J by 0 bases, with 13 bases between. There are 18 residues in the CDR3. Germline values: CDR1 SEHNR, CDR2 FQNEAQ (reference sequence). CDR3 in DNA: TGTGCCAGCAGCTTAGGACAGCCCCCTAGCTCCTATAATTCACCCCTCCACTTT. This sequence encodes CASSLGQPPSSYNSPLHF.

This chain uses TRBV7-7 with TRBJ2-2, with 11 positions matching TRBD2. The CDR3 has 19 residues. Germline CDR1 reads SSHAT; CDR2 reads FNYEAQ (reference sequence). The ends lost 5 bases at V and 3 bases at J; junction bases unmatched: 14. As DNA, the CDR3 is TGTGCCAGCAGCAATCCCCCCTCAACTAGCGGGAGCGACACCGGGGAGCTGTTTTTT. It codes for CASSNPPSTSGSDTGELFF.

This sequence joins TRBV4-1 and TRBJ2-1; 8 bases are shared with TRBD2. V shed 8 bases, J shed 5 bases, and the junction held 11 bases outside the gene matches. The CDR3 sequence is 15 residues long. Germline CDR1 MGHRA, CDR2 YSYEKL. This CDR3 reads CASGLPGLADNEQFF. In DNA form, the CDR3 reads TGCGCCAGCGGCCTGCCCGGACTAGCCGACAATGAGCAGTTCTTC.

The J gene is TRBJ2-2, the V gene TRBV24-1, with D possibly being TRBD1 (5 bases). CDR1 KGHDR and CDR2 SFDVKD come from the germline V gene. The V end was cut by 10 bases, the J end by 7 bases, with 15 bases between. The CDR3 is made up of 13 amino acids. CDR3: CATNGAYVGELFF. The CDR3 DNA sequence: TGTGCCACTAATGGGGCGTATGTCGGGGAGCTGTTTTTT.

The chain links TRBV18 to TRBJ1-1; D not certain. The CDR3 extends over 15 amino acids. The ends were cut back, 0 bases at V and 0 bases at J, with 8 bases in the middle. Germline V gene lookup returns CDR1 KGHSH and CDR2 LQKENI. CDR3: CASSPPGRLNTEAFF. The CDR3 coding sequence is TGTGCCAGCTCACCACCTGGCCGCCTGAACACTGAAGCTTTCTTT.

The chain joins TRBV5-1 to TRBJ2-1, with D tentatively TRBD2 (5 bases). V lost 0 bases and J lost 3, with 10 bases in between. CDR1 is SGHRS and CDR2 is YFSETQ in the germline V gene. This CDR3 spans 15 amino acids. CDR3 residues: CASSLVASLYNEQFF. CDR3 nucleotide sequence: TGCGCCAGCAGCTTGGTGGCTAGCCTCTACAATGAGCAGTTCTTC.

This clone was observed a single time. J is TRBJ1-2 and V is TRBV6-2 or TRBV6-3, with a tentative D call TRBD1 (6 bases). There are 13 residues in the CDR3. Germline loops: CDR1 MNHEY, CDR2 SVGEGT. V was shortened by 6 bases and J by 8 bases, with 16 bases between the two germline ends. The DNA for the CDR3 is TGTGCCAGCAGCCGTCGGGGGGCGGCAGGCTACACCTTC. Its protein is CASSRRGAAGYTF.